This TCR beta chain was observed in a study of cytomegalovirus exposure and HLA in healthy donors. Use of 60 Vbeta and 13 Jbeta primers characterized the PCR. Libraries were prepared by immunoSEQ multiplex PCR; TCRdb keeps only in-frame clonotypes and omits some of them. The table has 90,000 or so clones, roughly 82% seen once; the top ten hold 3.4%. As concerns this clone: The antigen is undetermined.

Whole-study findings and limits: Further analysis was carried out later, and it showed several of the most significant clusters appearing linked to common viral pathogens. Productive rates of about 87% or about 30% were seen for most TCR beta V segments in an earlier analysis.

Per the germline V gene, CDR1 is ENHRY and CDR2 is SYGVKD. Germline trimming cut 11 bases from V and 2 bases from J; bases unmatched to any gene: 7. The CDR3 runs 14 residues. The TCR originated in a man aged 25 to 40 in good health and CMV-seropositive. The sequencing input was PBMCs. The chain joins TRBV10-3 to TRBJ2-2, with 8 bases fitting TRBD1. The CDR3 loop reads CAVTDRANTGELFF. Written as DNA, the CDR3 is TGTGCCGTAACGGACAGGGCTAACACCGGGGAGCTGTTTTTT.